The 7 T cell receptor beta chains reported below all come from one sample, sequenced in a study of blood T cells in healthy people across ages. Next came a second PCR, run for about 6 to 11 cycles, which used a sample-barcoded 5' primer along with a J-beta primer mix. TCRdb ran MiXCR on the 5' RACE reads and lists one entry per CDR3 protein. In the table there are about 1.4 million distinct CDR3 sequences, approximately 59% of which are singletons. Source material: blood. Receptors originate from a man aged 18 to 29 in good health.

This chain links TRBV3-1 with TRBJ2-1, with 10 bases identical to TRBD2. Trimming at V came to 4 bases and at J to 10 bases, leaving 10 bases not matched to a gene. Germline V gene lookup returns CDR1 LGHDT and CDR2 YNNKEL (reference sequence). CDR3 size: 15 residues. The DNA of the CDR3 is TGTGCCAGCAGCCGGGAGCGGGAGGGCGAGGGGGAGCAGTTCTTC. Its protein product is CASSREREGEGEQFF.

The CDR3, as DNA: TGTGCCAGCAGCGTAGGGGCTCGAGATCGGGACACTGAAGCTTTCTTT. Protein sequence: CASSVGARDRDTEAFF. The genes are TRBV9 and TRBJ1-1, with no clear D. The CDR3 totals 16 residues. Germline V lookup: CDR1 SGDLS, CDR2 YYNGEE. Between the trimmed V and J ends, which lost 0 bases and 3 bases, there was a span of 15 bases.

The DNA of the CDR3 is TGTGCCAGCAGCGGAGTAGAGGGAGAGACCCAGTACTTC. Its translation is CASSGVEGETQYF. The V and J genes are TRBV9 and TRBJ2-5; possible D gene TRBD2, 5 bases. The CDR3 is 13 residues long. Per germline, CDR1 SGDLS and CDR2 YYNGEE. V was pared by 3 bases and J by 4 bases, with 10 bases between.

This chain uses TRBV10-3 with TRBJ2-6; D remains ambiguous. The length of the CDR3 is 15 residues. Looked up from germline, CDR1 is ENHRY and CDR2 is SYGVKD. Trimming left V 6 bases short and J 0 bases short, with 9 bases between. CDR3 DNA sequence: TGTGCCATCAGCGACCAGCCCTCTGGGGCCAACGTCCTGACTTTC. Translation: CAISDQPSGANVLTF.

A few counts support this clonotype. This chain connects TRBV12-5 to TRBJ2-3, with TRBD2 identical over 13 bases. The length of the CDR3 is 16 residues. V was pared by 4 bases and J by 3 bases, with 4 bases of the junction left unmatched. Germline CDR1 is LGHNT and CDR2 is FRNRAP. CDR3 bases: TGTGCTAGTGGTTCCGGGACTAGCGGGGTGACAGATACGCAGTATTTT. Its protein is CASGSGTSGVTDTQYF.

V usage is TRBV4-1 and J usage is TRBJ2-1; 11 nucleotides match TRBD2. V gave up 4 bases and J gave up 0 bases; unmatched junction bases: 5. The CDR3 length is 17 residues. Germline assignment: CDR1 MGHRA and CDR2 YSYEKL. CDR3 region: CASSRSGLAASYNEQFF. Written as DNA, the CDR3 is TGCGCCAGCAGCCGATCGGGACTAGCGGCCTCCTACAATGAGCAGTTCTTC.

The chain uses TRBV6-5 and TRBJ2-7, with D possibly called TRBD1 or TRBD2 (5 bases each). This CDR3 spans 15 amino acids. Deletions cut 2 bases from V and 2 bases from J, with 13 bases between. Germline CDR1 MNHEY, CDR2 SVGAGI. DNA of the CDR3: TGTGCCAGCAGTTACATAGGGGACGGAGCCTACGAGCAGTACTTC. Its protein is CASSYIGDGAYEQYF.